In this sample, the clone carrying this TCR beta chain turned up a few times. The antigen is undetermined. Only in-frame clones appear in the TCRdb table, and some are missing; sequencing was by immunoSEQ multiplex PCR. This sample carries more than 9,500 clones, none of them present only once. V was cut by 10 bases and J by 2 bases, with 16 bases left in between. CDR3 length: 13 amino acids. Germline V gene data show CDR1 as SGHKS and CDR2 as YYEKEE (reference sequence). The entry originates in a study of T cells after posttransplantation cyclophosphamide. The study's findings and limits: TRB overlap between skin or GI tissue T cells and blood was limited.

The clonotype was recovered from a woman aged 40 to 55 in good health, CMV-negative, and a related stem cell transplant donor. The specimen sequenced was PBMCs. The chain joins TRBV5-5 to TRBJ2-7; D might be TRBD1 (5 bases). CDR3 bases: TGTGCCTGCCGCTCAGGACAAACCTACGAGCAGTACTTC. Translation gives CACRSGQTYEQYF.